One and the same sample provided the 13 T cell receptor beta chains below, sequenced in a study of blood T cell repertoires in COVID-19. Using immunoSEQ multiplex PCR, the repertoire was profiled, and TCRdb retains in-frame clones only, with some absent. The sample lists around 250,000 clones; about 82% were seen once. The sample was peripheral blood. Receptor source: a man older than 75 with acute or convalescent COVID-19.

The CDR3 sequence: CASSESGGTPYNEQFF. CDR3 in DNA: TGTGCCAGCAGTGAAAGTGGAGGCACACCCTACAATGAGCAGTTCTTC. The gene calls are TRBV2 and TRBJ2-1; D perhaps matches TRBD2 (5 bases). Germline V CDR1 and CDR2: SNHLY, FYNNEI. This CDR3 comprises 16 residues. The V end was cut by 2 bases, the J end by 2 bases, with 13 bases between.

This clone was observed at least ten times. This chain uses TRBV28 with TRBJ1-2; TRBD1 matches at 10 bases. With V trimmed by 6 bases and J by 7 bases, 5 bases remained unmatched. Germline V gene data show CDR1 as MDHEN and CDR2 as SYDVKM. The CDR3 consists of 13 residues. For the CDR3, the DNA is TGTGCCAGCAGCGACAGGGGGCGAGGTGGCTACACCTTC. Protein: CASSDRGRGGYTF.

V gene TRBV7-9 combines with J gene TRBJ2-5, with 7 positions matching TRBD2. V lost 3 bases to trimming and J lost 1 base; unmatched junction nucleotides: 2. Germline V gene lookup returns CDR1 SEHNR and CDR2 FQNEAQ (reference sequence). This CDR3 contains 14 residues. The DNA for the CDR3 is TGTGCCAGCAGCTTCGGCGGGGGCCAAGAGACCCAGTACTTC. It codes for CASSFGGGQETQYF.

The gene calls are TRBV5-8 and TRBJ2-2; 10 bases fit TRBD2. Germline CDR1 SGHTS, CDR2 YDEGEE. The J segment lost 2 bases and the V segment lost 0 bases, leaving 1 base of the junction unmatched. The CDR3 totals 16 residues. In nucleotides, the CDR3 is TGTGCCAGCAGCTTGGCTAGCGGGAGTAACACCGGGGAGCTGTTTTTT. Protein: CASSLASGSNTGELFF.

The rearrangement links TRBV2 to TRBJ2-5, with 7 bases identical to TRBD2. The CDR3 length is 15 residues. The germline gives CDR1 SNHLY, CDR2 FYNNEI. V was clipped by 7 bases and J by 2 bases; unmatched bases: 10. The CDR3 DNA reads as TGTGCCAGCAAATCGGGGGGTTTAGCACAAGAGACCCAGTACTTC. This codes for CASKSGGLAQETQYF.

As regards this clone: Germline is not matched at one junction end, which may reflect a read error. The CDR3 region has the DNA TGTGCCAGCAGCTTAACCACCGGGGGGACCCGGGCGAACTTC. It specifies CASSLTTGGTRANF. This chain connects TRBV7-2 to TRBJ2-4; TRBD2 matches 7 bases. In germline, CDR1 is SGHTA, CDR2 FQGNSA. This CDR3 contains 14 residues.

The chain uses TRBV5-6 and TRBJ1-1; 9 bases agree with TRBD1. Trimming cost V 6 bases and J 5 bases; bases outside gene matches: 8. CDR3 length: 14 amino acids. Germline V gene sequence: CDR1 SGHDT, CDR2 YYEEEE. The CDR3 here is CASTRDRDVTEAFF. DNA of the CDR3: TGTGCCAGCACCCGGGACAGGGATGTGACTGAAGCTTTCTTT.

This sequence joins TRBV20-1 and TRBJ2-7, with 7 bases fitting TRBD2. The CDR3 runs 14 residues. V lost 3 bases and J lost 2; bases outside the gene matches: 7. Germline values: CDR1 DFQATT, CDR2 SNEGSKA (reference sequence). CDR3 in DNA: TGCAGTGCTAGTCAGCGGGGAGGGCCCTACGAGCAGTACTTC. As protein: CSASQRGGPYEQYF.

This clone is a singleton in its sample. The genes are TRBV6-5 and TRBJ2-7, with a possible D match to TRBD1 (6 bases). This CDR3 spans 13 amino acids. Germline-derived CDR1 and CDR2 are MNHEY and SVGAGI. V dropped 7 bases and J dropped 2 bases, with 12 bases sitting between them. The CDR3 bases are TGTGCCAGCAAAACAGGGACCACCTACGAGCAGTACTTC. Its translation: CASKTGTTYEQYF.

V gene TRBV27 combines with J gene TRBJ1-3, with a tentative D call TRBD1 (5 bases). The germline CDR1 and CDR2 sequences are MNHEY and SMNVEV (reference sequence). V was pared by 3 bases and J by 0 bases, with 12 bases between. The CDR3 spans 16 residues. The CDR3 region is CASSLGRGYSGNTIYF. Here the CDR3 DNA reads TGTGCCAGCAGTTTGGGGCGGGGATACTCTGGAAACACCATATATTTT.

The CDR3 is CASSERGAHSYEQYF. As DNA, the CDR3 is TGTGCCAGCAGTGAACGGGGGGCACACTCCTACGAGCAGTACTTC. The J gene is TRBJ2-7, the V gene TRBV6-1, with a tentative D call TRBD2 (7 bases). Deletions cut 2 bases from V and 0 bases from J, with 11 bases between. The CDR3 loop spans 15 amino acids. Germline V gene data show CDR1 as MNHNS and CDR2 as SASEGT.

The genes are TRBV11-2 and TRBJ2-2; tentative D call: TRBD1 (5 bases). The V end was cut by 4 bases, the J end by 5 bases, with 8 bases between. The CDR3 is 13 residues long. Germline CDR1 reads SGHAT; CDR2 reads FQNNGV. The CDR3 sequence: CASSSRQTGELFF. The CDR3 nucleotides read TGTGCCAGCAGCTCCAGACAGACCGGGGAGCTGTTTTTT.

CDR3 bases: TGTGCCAGCAGCCAAGCCCAGATGGGAGCGGGGGATCAAGAGACCCAGTACTTC. Residues: CASSQAQMGAGDQETQYF. The rearrangement joins TRBV4-2 to TRBJ2-5; TRBD2 matches 8 bases. The J segment lost 2 bases and the V segment lost 1 base, leaving 12 bases of the junction unmatched. The CDR3 has 18 residues. The germline V gene has CDR1 LGHNA and CDR2 YNFKEQ.